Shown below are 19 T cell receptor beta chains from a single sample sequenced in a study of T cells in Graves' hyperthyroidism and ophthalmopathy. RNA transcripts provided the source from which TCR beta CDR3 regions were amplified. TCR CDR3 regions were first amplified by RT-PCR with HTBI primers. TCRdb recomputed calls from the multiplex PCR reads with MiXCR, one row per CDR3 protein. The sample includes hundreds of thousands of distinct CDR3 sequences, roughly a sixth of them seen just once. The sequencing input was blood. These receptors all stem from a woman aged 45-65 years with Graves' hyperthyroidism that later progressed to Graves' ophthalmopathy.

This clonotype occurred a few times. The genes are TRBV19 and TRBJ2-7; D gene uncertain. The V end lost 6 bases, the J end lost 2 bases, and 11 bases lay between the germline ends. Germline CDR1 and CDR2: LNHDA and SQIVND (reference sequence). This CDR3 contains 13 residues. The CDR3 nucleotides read TGTGCCAGTAGCATCGCCTCAGCCTACGAGCAGTACTTC. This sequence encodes CASSIASAYEQYF.

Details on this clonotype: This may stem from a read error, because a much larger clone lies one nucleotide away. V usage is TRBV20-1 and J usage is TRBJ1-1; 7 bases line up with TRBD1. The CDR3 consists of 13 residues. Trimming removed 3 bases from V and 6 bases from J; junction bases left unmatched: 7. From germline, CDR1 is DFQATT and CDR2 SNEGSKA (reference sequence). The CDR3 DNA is TGCAGTGCTAGGCCACAGGGGCTCCCTGAAGCTTTCTTT. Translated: CSARPQGLPEAFF.

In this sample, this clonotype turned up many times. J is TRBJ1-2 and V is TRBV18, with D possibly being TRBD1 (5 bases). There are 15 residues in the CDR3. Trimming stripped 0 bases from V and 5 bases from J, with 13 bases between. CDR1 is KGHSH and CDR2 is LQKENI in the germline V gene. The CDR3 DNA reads TGTGCCAGCTCACCACCCCGAGACAGTCCATATGGCTACACCTTC. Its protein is CASSPPRDSPYGYTF.

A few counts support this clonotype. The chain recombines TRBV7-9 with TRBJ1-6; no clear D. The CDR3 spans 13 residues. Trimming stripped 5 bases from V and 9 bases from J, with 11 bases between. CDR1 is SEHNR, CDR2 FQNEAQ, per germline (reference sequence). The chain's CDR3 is CASSPSGSSPLHF. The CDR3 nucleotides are TGTGCCAGCAGCCCTTCCGGGAGTTCACCCCTCCACTTT.

The CDR3 spells CASSQSPSTAHYGYTF. The CDR3 DNA is TGTGCCAGCAGCCAATCCCCCTCGACAGCCCACTATGGCTACACCTTC. The chain combines TRBV3-1 with TRBJ1-2; TRBD1 is a possible D gene (5 bases). The CDR3 runs to 16 residues. V lost 2 bases and J 3 bases, leaving 16 bases between the germline ends. In germline, CDR1 is LGHDT, CDR2 YNNKEL (reference sequence).

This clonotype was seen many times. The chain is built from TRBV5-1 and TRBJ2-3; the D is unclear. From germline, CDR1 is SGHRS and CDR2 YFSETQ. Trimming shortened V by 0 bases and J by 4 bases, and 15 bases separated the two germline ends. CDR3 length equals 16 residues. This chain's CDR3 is CASSLAHQVNADTQYF. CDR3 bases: TGCGCCAGCAGCTTGGCCCACCAAGTTAACGCAGATACGCAGTATTTT.

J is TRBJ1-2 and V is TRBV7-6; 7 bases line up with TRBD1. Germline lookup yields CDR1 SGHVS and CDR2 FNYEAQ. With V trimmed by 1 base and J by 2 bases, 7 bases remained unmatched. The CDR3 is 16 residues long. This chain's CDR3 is CASSLGGQVSNYGYTF. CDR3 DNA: TGTGCCAGCAGCTTAGGAGGACAGGTATCCAACTATGGCTACACCTTC. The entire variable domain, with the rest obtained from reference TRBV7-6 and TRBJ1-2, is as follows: GAGVSQSPRYKVTKRGQDVALRCDPISGHVSLYWYRQALGQGPEFLTYFNYEAQQDKSGLPNDRFSAERPEGSISTLTIQRTEQRDSAMYRCASSLGGQVSNYGYTFGSGTRLTVV.

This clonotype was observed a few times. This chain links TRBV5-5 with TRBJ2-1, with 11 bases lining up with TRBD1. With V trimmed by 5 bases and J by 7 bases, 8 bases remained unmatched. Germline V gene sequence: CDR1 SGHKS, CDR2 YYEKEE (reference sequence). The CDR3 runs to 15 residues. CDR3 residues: CASRGPGQGVNEQFF. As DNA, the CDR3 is TGTGCCAGCAGGGGCCCGGGACAGGGGGTTAATGAGCAGTTCTTC.

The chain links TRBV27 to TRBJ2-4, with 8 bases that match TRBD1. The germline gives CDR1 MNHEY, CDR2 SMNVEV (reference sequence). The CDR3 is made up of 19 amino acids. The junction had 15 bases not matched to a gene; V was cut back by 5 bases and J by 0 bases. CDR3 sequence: CASSLRPPQGARAKNIQYF. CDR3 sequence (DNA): TGTGCCAGCAGTCTACGTCCTCCTCAGGGGGCTCGAGCCAAAAACATTCAGTACTTC.

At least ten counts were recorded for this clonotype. CDR3 residues: CASSSGTGRLRGYTF. In DNA, the CDR3 is TGCGCCAGCAGCTCCGGGACAGGGAGATTACGGGGCTACACCTTC. The rearrangement uses TRBV5-1 and TRBJ1-2, with 9 bases that match TRBD1. The CDR3 loop spans 15 amino acids. Germline V gene lookup returns CDR1 SGHRS and CDR2 YFSETQ. Trimming cost V 3 bases and J 8 bases; bases outside gene matches: 11.

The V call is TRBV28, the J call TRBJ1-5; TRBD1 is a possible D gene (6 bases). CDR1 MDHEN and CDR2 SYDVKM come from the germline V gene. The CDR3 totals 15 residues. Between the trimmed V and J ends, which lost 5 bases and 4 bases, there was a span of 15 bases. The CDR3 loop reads CASSPRTVWNQPQHF. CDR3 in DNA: TGTGCCAGCAGTCCTAGGACAGTTTGGAATCAGCCCCAGCATTTT.

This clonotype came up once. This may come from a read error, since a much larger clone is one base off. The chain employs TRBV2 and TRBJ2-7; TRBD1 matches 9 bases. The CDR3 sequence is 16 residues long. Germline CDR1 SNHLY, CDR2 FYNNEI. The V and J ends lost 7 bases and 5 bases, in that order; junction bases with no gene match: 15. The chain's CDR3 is CASTPPGRDREDEQYF. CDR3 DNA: TGTGCCAGCACCCCCCCTGGCCGGGACAGGGAGGACGAGCAGTACTTC.

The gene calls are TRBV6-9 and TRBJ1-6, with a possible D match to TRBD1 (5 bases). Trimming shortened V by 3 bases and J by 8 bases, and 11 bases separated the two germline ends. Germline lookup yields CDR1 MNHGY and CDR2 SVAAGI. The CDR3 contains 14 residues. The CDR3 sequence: CASSYVGRDSPLHF. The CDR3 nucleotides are TGTGCCAGCAGTTACGTGGGGCGGGATTCACCCCTCCACTTT.

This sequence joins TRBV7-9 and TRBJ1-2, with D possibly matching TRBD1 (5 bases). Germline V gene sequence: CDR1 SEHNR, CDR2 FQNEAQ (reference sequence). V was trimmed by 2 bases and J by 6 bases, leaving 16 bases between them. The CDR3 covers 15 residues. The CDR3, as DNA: TGTGCCAGCAGCTTACCCAGTGCTTTCAGGGATGGCTACACCTTC. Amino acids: CASSLPSAFRDGYTF.

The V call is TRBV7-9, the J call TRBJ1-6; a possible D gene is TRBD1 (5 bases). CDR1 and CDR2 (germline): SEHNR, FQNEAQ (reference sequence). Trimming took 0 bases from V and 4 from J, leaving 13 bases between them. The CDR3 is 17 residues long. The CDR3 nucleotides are TGTGCCAGCAGCTTAGCGGGGCCGACAAGTTATAATTCACCCCTCCACTTT. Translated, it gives CASSLAGPTSYNSPLHF.

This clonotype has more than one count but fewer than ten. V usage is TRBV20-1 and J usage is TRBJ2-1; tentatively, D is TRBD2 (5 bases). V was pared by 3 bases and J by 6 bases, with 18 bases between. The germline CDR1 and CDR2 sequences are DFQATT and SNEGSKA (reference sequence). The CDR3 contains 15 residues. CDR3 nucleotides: TGCAGTGCTAGCGGCCGTAGCGCCACTATCAATGAGCAGTTCTTC. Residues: CSASGRSATINEQFF.

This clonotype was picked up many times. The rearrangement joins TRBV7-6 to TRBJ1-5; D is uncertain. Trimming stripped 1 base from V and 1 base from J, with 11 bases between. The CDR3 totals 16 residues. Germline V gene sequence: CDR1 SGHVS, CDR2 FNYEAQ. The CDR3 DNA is TGTGCCAGCAGCTTAGAGCCGGGTGGAAGCAATCAGCCCCAGCATTTT. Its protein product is CASSLEPGGSNQPQHF.

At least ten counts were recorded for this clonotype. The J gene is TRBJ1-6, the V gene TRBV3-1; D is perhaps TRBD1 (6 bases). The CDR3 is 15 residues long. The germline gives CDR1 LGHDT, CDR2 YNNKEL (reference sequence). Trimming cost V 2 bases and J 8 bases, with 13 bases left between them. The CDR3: CASSQRGASYSPLHF. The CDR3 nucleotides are TGTGCCAGCAGCCAAAGGGGGGCAAGTTATTCACCCCTCCACTTT. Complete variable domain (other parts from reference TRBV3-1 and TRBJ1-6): DTAVSQTPKYLVTQMGNDKSIKCEQNLGHDTMYWYKQDSKKFLKIMFSYNNKELIINETVPNRFSPKSPDKAHLNLHINSLELGDSAVYFCASSQRGASYSPLHFGNGTRLTVT.

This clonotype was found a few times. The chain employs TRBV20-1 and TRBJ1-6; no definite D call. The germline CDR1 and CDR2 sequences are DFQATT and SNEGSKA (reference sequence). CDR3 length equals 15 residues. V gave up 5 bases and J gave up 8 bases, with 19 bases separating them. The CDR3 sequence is CSAPVVFGVHSPLHF. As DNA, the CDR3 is TGCAGTGCTCCAGTAGTGTTCGGAGTTCATTCACCCCTCCACTTT.